The 28 T cell receptor beta chains in this list originate from one sample, sequenced in a study of OX40 agonist ivuxolimab in advanced cancers. Clones were read by immunoSEQ multiplex PCR, and TCRdb kept only the in-frame ones, dropping some. The data show tens of thousands of clones, about four fifths seen once. Sequencing used CD4+ or CD8+ T cells sorted from blood, obtained in a trial of the OX40 agonist ivuxolimab. Receptor source: an adult with an advanced solid tumor such as melanoma, head and neck, liver or kidney cancer.

The J gene is TRBJ1-1, the V gene TRBV10-3; D possibly corresponds to TRBD1 (6 bases). Per germline, CDR1 ENHRY and CDR2 SYGVKD. The CDR3 is made up of 13 amino acids. Trimming left V 8 bases short and J 5 bases short, with 15 bases between. The CDR3 here is CAIAKGGTTEAFF. Written as DNA, the CDR3 is TGTGCCATCGCCAAAGGGGGAACAACTGAAGCTTTCTTT.

J is TRBJ2-3 and V is TRBV5-5; D uncertain. Looked up from germline, CDR1 is SGHKS and CDR2 is YYEKEE (reference sequence). The CDR3 is made up of 15 amino acids. The ends were cut back, 0 bases at V and 0 bases at J, with 8 bases in the middle. The CDR3 protein is CASSLVPASTDTQYF. Written as DNA, the CDR3 is TGTGCCAGCAGCTTGGTCCCGGCAAGCACAGATACGCAGTATTTT.

V usage is TRBV6-5 and J usage is TRBJ1-4; possibly TRBD1 for D (5 bases). The CDR3 has 13 residues. Trimming stripped 8 bases from V and 8 bases from J, with 15 bases between. CDR1 and CDR2 from the germline V gene are MNHEY and SVGAGI. The CDR3 reads CASSSDGGEKLFF. The DNA for the CDR3 is TGTGCCAGCTCCTCCGACGGGGGGGAAAAACTGTTTTTT.

This rearrangement joins TRBV7-2 to TRBJ1-5, with D possibly being TRBD1 (6 bases). This CDR3 has 14 amino acids. Germline V gene data show CDR1 as SGHTA and CDR2 as FQGNSA. V lost 5 bases to trimming and J lost 7 bases, with 15 bases between them. CDR3 in amino acids: CASSLGGEYQPQHF. Here the CDR3 DNA reads TGTGCCAGCAGCCTAGGGGGGGAGTACCAGCCCCAGCATTTT.

The chain is built from TRBV5-5 and TRBJ1-2; 8 bases line up with TRBD1. CDR3 length equals 14 residues. Losses at the gene ends were 5 bases for V and 8 bases for J; bases not matched to a gene: 11. Germline V gene lookup returns CDR1 SGHKS and CDR2 YYEKEE (reference sequence). CDR3 coding DNA: TGTGCCAGCAGACAGGACAGGGCTTCTGGGGGCTACACCTTC. As protein: CASRQDRASGGYTF.

The chain employs TRBV27 and TRBJ2-3; perhaps TRBD2 as D (7 bases). This CDR3 spans 14 amino acids. Germline CDR1 is MNHEY and CDR2 is SMNVEV (reference sequence). The ends were cut back, 8 bases at V and 5 bases at J, with 17 bases in the middle. Here the CDR3 reads CASSGGRYQDTQYF. The CDR3 nucleotides are TGTGCCAGCTCGGGGGGCCGGTATCAAGATACGCAGTATTTT.

This clone was seen only once. The chain links TRBV19 to TRBJ1-2; 12 bases agree with TRBD1. CDR1 and CDR2 from the germline V gene are LNHDA and SQIVND (reference sequence). V shed 4 bases, J shed 5 bases, and the junction held 2 bases outside the gene matches. This CDR3 has 14 amino acids. The CDR3 spells CASSRDRGPYGYTF. DNA for the CDR3: TGTGCCAGTAGTAGGGACAGGGGGCCGTATGGCTACACCTTC.

This rearrangement joins TRBV7-3 to TRBJ2-1; 7 bases are a match to TRBD1. Germline trimming cut 3 bases from V and 7 bases from J; bases unmatched to any gene: 6. CDR3 length equals 14 residues. Germline V gives CDR1 SGHTA, CDR2 FQGTGA. In DNA, the CDR3 is TGTGCCAGCAGCTTCGGACAGGCAAAAAATGAGCAGTTCTTC. This sequence encodes CASSFGQAKNEQFF.

The gene calls are TRBV30 and TRBJ1-4, with TRBD1 matching 9 bases. The CDR3 totals 14 residues. V lost 2 bases to trimming and J lost 7 bases; unmatched junction nucleotides: 5. CDR1 and CDR2 (germline): GTSNPN, SVGIG (reference sequence). The CDR3 spells CAWSRRQGGEKLFF. The CDR3 coding sequence is TGTGCCTGGAGTAGGAGACAGGGGGGTGAAAAACTGTTTTTT.

The rearrangement joins TRBV18 to TRBJ2-7, with a tentative D call TRBD1 (5 bases). Deletions cut 2 bases from V and 4 bases from J, with 9 bases between. The CDR3 has 13 amino acids. Per germline, CDR1 KGHSH and CDR2 LQKENI. The CDR3 protein is CASSPKQAYEQYF. The CDR3 DNA is TGTGCCAGCTCACCAAAACAGGCTTACGAGCAGTACTTC.

The chain joins TRBV9 to TRBJ2-7, with 10 bases identical to TRBD1. Losses at the gene ends were 0 bases for V and 5 bases for J; bases not matched to a gene: 2. Germline V gives CDR1 SGDLS, CDR2 YYNGEE. The CDR3 contains 14 residues. The chain's CDR3 is CASSVGQGAHEQYF. In DNA, the CDR3 is TGTGCCAGCAGCGTAGGACAGGGGGCCCACGAGCAGTACTTC.

The chain joins TRBV7-2 to TRBJ2-1; no definite D call. The CDR3 spans 13 residues. The V end lost 5 bases, the J end lost 15 bases, and 20 bases lay between the germline ends. Germline V gene data show CDR1 as SGHTA and CDR2 as FQGNSA. The CDR3 here is CASSGNGWASWFF. The CDR3 DNA reads TGTGCCAGCAGCGGAAATGGTTGGGCCAGTTGGTTCTTC.

CDR3: CASSAQQTQETQYF. In DNA, the CDR3 is TGTGCCAGCAGTGCTCAGCAGACCCAAGAGACCCAGTACTTC. The chain has TRBV2 and TRBJ2-5, with D unclear. There are 14 residues in the CDR3. The V gene's germline CDR1 is SNHLY and CDR2 FYNNEI. V was clipped by 4 bases and J by 1 base, with 10 bases between them. The entire variable domain, with the rest obtained from reference TRBV2 and TRBJ2-5, is as follows: EPEVTQTPSHQVTQMGQEVILRCVPISNHLYFYWYRQILGQKVEFLVSFYNNEISEKSEIFDDQFSVERPDGSNFTLKIRSTKLEDSAMYFCASSAQQTQETQYFGPGTRLLVL.

This chain joins TRBV14 and TRBJ1-2; no clear D gene. Looked up from germline, CDR1 is SGHDN and CDR2 is FVKESK. Trimming removed 0 bases at V and 3 bases at J, with 11 bases between. This CDR3 contains 15 residues. CDR3 region: CASSQDSWFDYGYTF. The CDR3 DNA reads as TGTGCCAGCAGCCAAGATAGCTGGTTTGACTATGGCTACACCTTC.

The rearrangement uses TRBV6-6 and TRBJ2-7; 7 positions agree with TRBD2. The CDR3 contains 16 residues. From germline, CDR1 is MNHNY and CDR2 SVGAGI (reference sequence). Losses at the gene ends were 0 bases for V and 0 bases for J; bases not matched to a gene: 5. CDR3: CASSYSTPSGSYEQYF. The CDR3 DNA reads as TGTGCCAGCAGTTACTCCACCCCTAGCGGCTCCTACGAGCAGTACTTC.

This clone has only one observation. The chain recombines TRBV11-2 with TRBJ2-2; 8 bases agree with TRBD2. V trimming: 3 bases; J trimming: 4 bases; junction bases outside the gene matches: 7. The V gene's germline CDR1 is SGHAT and CDR2 FQNNGV. This CDR3 is built from 16 residues. CDR3 DNA: TGTGCCAGCAGCTTTCGCTTAGCGGGGTTCACCGGGGAGCTGTTTTTT. Encoded protein: CASSFRLAGFTGELFF.

The V gene is TRBV7-3, the J gene TRBJ2-1; D might be TRBD2 (6 bases). Looked up from germline, CDR1 is SGHTA and CDR2 is FQGTGA. The germline V and J ends were trimmed by 5 bases and 1 base, with 9 bases remaining between them. There are 14 residues in the CDR3. CDR3 DNA: TGTGCCAGCAGCGCTAGCGTATCCTACAATGAGCAGTTCTTC. Residues: CASSASVSYNEQFF.

Here the CDR3 reads CASSYTGTGGTEAFF. CDR3 DNA: TGTGCCAGCAGTTACACGGGAACAGGGGGGACTGAAGCTTTCTTT. V usage is TRBV6-5 and J usage is TRBJ1-1, with 8 bases lining up with TRBD1. The CDR3 has 15 amino acids. Germline CDR1 MNHEY, CDR2 SVGAGI. Trimming cost V 2 bases and J 5 bases; bases outside gene matches: 7.

CDR3 sequence reads: CASSVGAGDTEAFF. CDR3 bases: TGTGCCAGCAGCGTAGGGGCAGGAGACACTGAAGCTTTCTTT. The rearrangement uses TRBV9 and TRBJ1-1, with D uncertain. V was clipped by 0 bases and J by 3 bases, with 9 bases between them. There are 14 residues in the CDR3. The germline V gene encodes CDR1 SGDLS and CDR2 YYNGEE.

As regards this clone: The sample contains more than one DNA sequence encoding this CDR3. The chain employs TRBV7-9 and TRBJ1-5, with TRBD1 matching over 7 bases. V shed 5 bases and J 4 bases; nucleotides not matched to a gene: 2. The CDR3 is made up of 13 amino acids. Germline V gene lookup returns CDR1 SEHNR and CDR2 FQNEAQ (reference sequence). The CDR3: CASSPGGNQPQHF. The CDR3 nucleotides are TGTGCCAGCAGCCCAGGGGGGAATCAGCCCCAGCATTTT.

The V gene is TRBV25-1, the J gene TRBJ2-2, with D hard to call. The germline gives CDR1 MGHDK, CDR2 SYGVNS. V was trimmed by 7 bases and J by 1 base, leaving 10 bases between them. The CDR3 length is 14 residues. The CDR3 protein is CASMARRNTGELFF. In DNA, the CDR3 is TGTGCCAGCATGGCCCGACGGAACACCGGGGAGCTGTTTTTT.

This chain uses TRBV10-2 with TRBJ2-5; a weak D match, TRBD1 (5 bases). The CDR3 loop spans 14 amino acids. Germline CDR1 is WSHSY and CDR2 is SAAADI. Deletions cut 5 bases from V and 2 bases from J, with 12 bases between. The CDR3 sequence: CASSLGAVQETQYF. The CDR3 nucleotides are TGCGCCAGCAGTCTAGGGGCGGTTCAAGAGACCCAGTACTTC.

The chain combines TRBV5-1 with TRBJ1-1, with D unresolved. Germline-derived CDR1 and CDR2 are SGHRS and YFSETQ. V lost 0 bases and J lost 2, with 11 bases in between. The CDR3 loop spans 15 amino acids. As DNA, the CDR3 is TGCGCCAGCAGCTTGGACCTTGGGGAAAACACTGAAGCTTTCTTT. Translating gives CASSLDLGENTEAFF.

This clone was detected only a few times. The chain carries TRBV7-9 and TRBJ2-7; D is uncertain. Trimming stripped 3 bases from V and 0 bases from J, with 9 bases between. The CDR3 totals 14 residues. Germline V lookup: CDR1 SEHNR, CDR2 FQNEAQ (reference sequence). Here the CDR3 DNA reads TGTGCCAGCAGCTTTCAGTCGGACTCCTACGAGCAGTACTTC. The encoded protein is CASSFQSDSYEQYF.

The J gene is TRBJ2-1, the V gene TRBV7-3, with TRBD2 matching over 16 bases. This CDR3 spans 15 amino acids. Trimming cost V 8 bases and J 10 bases; bases outside gene matches: 8. Germline assignment: CDR1 SGHTA and CDR2 FQGTGA. The CDR3 loop is CASSSGTSGRGEQFF. For the CDR3, the DNA is TGTGCCAGCTCGTCCGGGACTAGCGGGAGGGGGGAGCAGTTCTTC.

In its sample, this clone was seen once. The chain joins TRBV5-4 to TRBJ2-7; 9 bases align to TRBD1. Germline V lookup: CDR1 SGHNT, CDR2 YYREEE (reference sequence). This CDR3 has 15 residues. Losses at the gene ends were 3 bases for V and 3 bases for J; bases not matched to a gene: 7. The CDR3 spells CASSYPGQGLYEQYF. The CDR3 nucleotides read TGTGCCAGCAGCTACCCGGGACAGGGTCTCTACGAGCAGTACTTC.

CDR3: CAWRGLNEKLFF. CDR3 nucleotide sequence: TGTGCCTGGAGAGGACTTAATGAAAAACTGTTTTTT. The V gene is TRBV30, the J gene TRBJ1-4; D is unresolved. Between the trimmed V and J ends, which lost 3 bases and 4 bases, there was a span of 6 bases. The CDR3 loop spans 12 amino acids. Germline values: CDR1 GTSNPN, CDR2 SVGIG (reference sequence).

The rearrangement links TRBV28 to TRBJ1-3; D ambiguous. The CDR3 runs to 14 residues. The germline gives CDR1 MDHEN, CDR2 SYDVKM. V was pared by 7 bases and J by 4 bases, with 14 bases between. The CDR3 sequence is CASTTQTPGNTIYF. CDR3 nucleotide sequence: TGTGCCAGCACGACCCAAACCCCCGGAAACACCATATATTTT.